This record concerns one T cell receptor (beta chain) sequence. As yet, its antigen is unknown. This cohort consisted of healthy bone marrow donors. The sample originates from a study of cytomegalovirus exposure and HLA in healthy donors. Study-wide findings and caveats: The productive fraction for most TCR beta V segments was about 87% or about 30% in an earlier analysis.

PCR was performed using 60 Vbeta and 13 Jbeta primers. Using immunoSEQ multiplex PCR, the repertoire was profiled, and TCRdb retains in-frame clones only, with some absent. The sample has about 140,000 clones, roughly 78% seen once. Sequencing used PBMCs. This sequence was found in a female donor in good health and CMV-seronegative.

The CDR3 sequence: CASRRDTGELFF. The CDR3 DNA sequence: TGTGCCAGCAGACGCGACACCGGGGAGCTGTTTTTT. This chain links TRBV6-5 with TRBJ2-2; no definite D call. The CDR3 length is 12 residues. Deletions cut 6 bases from V and 3 bases from J, with 5 bases between. The germline V gene has CDR1 MNHEY and CDR2 SVGAGI.